This T cell receptor (beta chain) emerged from a study of cytomegalovirus exposure and HLA in healthy donors. Concerning this clone: Its antigen is not identified.

Study-wide points: Rare TCR sequences predominated, though certain public TCRs were found in many donors. Beyond CMV serostatus, there was no information to go on about immune exposure. Earlier findings revealed that most TCR beta V segments proved productive either about 87% or about 30% of the time. Researchers counted around 160 TCR beta chains as cytomegalovirus-associated.

Primers for the PCR totalled 60 Vbeta and 13 Jbeta. TCRdb keeps only in-frame clones here, not all; method: immunoSEQ multiplex PCR. The table shows roughly 100,000 clones, with 78% occurring only once. With 1 base removed from V and 2 bases from J, the gap between germline ends came to 10 bases. This CDR3 contains 15 residues. This TCR was recovered from a man younger than 45 in good health and CMV-seronegative. The sequencing input was PBMCs. The J gene is TRBJ1-5, the V gene TRBV5-7; the D is unclear. TRBV5-7 is marked as an open reading frame, function uncertain. The CDR3 reads CASSLCGFGNQPQHF. In nucleotides, the CDR3 is TGTGCCAGCAGCTTGTGCGGCTTCGGCAATCAGCCCCAGCATTTT.